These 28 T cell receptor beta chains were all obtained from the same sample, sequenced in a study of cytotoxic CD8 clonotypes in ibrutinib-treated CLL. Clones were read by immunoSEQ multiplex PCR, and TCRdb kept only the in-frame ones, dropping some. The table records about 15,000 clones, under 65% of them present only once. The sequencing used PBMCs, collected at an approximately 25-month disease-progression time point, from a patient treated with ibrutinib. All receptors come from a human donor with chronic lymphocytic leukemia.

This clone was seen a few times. CDR3 nucleotides: TGTGCCACCGCCGACAGGGGGTTGAACACTGAAGCTTTCTTT. Residues: CATADRGLNTEAFF. The rearrangement links TRBV27 to TRBJ1-1, with 9 nucleotides matching TRBD1. Germline CDR1 and CDR2: MNHEY and SMNVEV (reference sequence). With V trimmed by 10 bases and J by 0 bases, 6 bases remained unmatched. This CDR3 is built from 14 residues.

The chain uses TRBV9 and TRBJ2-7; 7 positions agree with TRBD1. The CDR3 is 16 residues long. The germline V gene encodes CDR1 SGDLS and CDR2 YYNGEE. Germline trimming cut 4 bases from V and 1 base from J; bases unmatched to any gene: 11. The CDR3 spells CASSSPKGTASYEQYF. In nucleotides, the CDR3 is TGTGCCAGCAGCTCCCCGAAAGGGACAGCTTCCTACGAGCAGTACTTC.

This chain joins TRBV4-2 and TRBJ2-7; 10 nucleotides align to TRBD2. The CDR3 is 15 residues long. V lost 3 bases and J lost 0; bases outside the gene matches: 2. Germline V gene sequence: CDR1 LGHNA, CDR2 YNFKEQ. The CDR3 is CASSHSSGGSYEQYF. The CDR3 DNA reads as TGTGCCAGCAGCCATTCTAGCGGGGGCTCCTACGAGCAGTACTTC.

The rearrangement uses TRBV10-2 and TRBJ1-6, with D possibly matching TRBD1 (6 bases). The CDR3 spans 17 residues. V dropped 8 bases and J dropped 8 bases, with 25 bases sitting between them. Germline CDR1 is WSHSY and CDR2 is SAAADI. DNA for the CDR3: TGCGCCAGCTGTCAGTTCGGGGGCACTGGGATGGATTCACCCCTCCACTTT. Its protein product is CASCQFGGTGMDSPLHF.

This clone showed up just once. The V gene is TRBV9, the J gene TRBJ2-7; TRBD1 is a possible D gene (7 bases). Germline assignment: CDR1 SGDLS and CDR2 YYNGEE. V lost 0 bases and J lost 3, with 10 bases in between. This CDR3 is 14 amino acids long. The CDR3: CASSVGQGGYEQYF. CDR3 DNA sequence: TGTGCCAGCAGCGTAGGACAGGGAGGCTACGAGCAGTACTTC.

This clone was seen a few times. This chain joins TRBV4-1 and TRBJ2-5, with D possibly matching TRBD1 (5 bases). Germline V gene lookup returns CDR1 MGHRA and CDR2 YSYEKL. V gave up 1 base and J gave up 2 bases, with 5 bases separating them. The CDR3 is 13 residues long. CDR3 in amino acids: CASSQGQQETQYF. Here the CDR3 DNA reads TGCGCCAGCAGCCAAGGACAGCAAGAGACCCAGTACTTC.

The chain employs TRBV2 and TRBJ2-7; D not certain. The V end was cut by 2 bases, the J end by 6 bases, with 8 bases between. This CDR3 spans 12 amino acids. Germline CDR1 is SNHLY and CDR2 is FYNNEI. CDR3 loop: CASSEISSEQYF. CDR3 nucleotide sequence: TGTGCCAGCAGTGAAATTTCGAGCGAGCAGTACTTC.

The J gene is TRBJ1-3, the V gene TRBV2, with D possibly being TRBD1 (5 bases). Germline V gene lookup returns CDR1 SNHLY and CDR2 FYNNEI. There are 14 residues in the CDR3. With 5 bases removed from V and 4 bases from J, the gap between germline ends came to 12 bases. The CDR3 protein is CASSLRGEGNTIYF. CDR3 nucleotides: TGTGCCAGCAGTTTAAGGGGTGAGGGAAACACCATATATTTT.

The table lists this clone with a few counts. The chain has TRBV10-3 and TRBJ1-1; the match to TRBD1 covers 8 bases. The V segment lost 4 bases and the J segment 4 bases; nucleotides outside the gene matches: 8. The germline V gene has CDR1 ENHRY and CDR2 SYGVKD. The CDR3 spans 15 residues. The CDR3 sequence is CAISAPTGEGTEAFF. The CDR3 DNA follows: TGTGCCATCAGTGCGCCGACAGGGGAGGGCACTGAAGCTTTCTTT.

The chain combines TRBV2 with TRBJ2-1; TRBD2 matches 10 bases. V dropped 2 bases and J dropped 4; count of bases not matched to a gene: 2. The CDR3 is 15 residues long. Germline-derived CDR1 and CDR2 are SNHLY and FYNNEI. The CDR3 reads CASSESGGGYNEQFF. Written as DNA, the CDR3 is TGTGCCAGCAGTGAAAGCGGGGGGGGTTACAATGAGCAGTTCTTC. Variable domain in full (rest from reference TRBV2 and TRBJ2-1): EPEVTQTPSHQVTQMGQEVILRCVPISNHLYFYWYRQILGQKVEFLVSFYNNEISEKSEIFDDQFSVERPDGSNFTLKIRSTKLEDSAMYFCASSESGGGYNEQFFGPGTRLTVL.

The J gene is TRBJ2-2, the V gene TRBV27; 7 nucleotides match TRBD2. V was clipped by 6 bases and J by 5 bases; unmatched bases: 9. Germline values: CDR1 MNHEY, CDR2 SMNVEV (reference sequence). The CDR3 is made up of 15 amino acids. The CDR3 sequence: CASRDLAGVTGELFF. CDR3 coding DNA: TGTGCCAGCAGGGACCTGGCGGGGGTGACCGGGGAGCTGTTTTTT.

The CDR3 DNA reads as TGTGCCAGTAGGGACAGGGCACTAGATACTGAGCAGTTCTTC. Protein product: CASRDRALDTEQFF. This chain uses TRBV19 with TRBJ2-1; 8 bases agree with TRBD1. The CDR3 length is 14 residues. V lost 6 bases, J lost 9 bases, and 10 bases stayed unmatched. Per the germline V gene, CDR1 is LNHDA and CDR2 is SQIVND (reference sequence).

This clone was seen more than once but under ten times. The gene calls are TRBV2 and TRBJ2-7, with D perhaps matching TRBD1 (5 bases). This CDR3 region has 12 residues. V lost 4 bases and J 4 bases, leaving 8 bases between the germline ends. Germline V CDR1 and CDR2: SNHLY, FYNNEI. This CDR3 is CASSVRVYEQYF. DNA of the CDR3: TGTGCCAGCAGTGTCAGGGTTTACGAGCAGTACTTC.

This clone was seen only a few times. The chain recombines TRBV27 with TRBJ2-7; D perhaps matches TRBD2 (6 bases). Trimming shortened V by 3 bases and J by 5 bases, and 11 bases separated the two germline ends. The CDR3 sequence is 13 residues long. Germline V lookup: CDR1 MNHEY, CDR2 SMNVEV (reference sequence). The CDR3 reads CASSLWGGDEQYF. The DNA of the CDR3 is TGTGCCAGCAGTTTGTGGGGCGGGGACGAGCAGTACTTC.

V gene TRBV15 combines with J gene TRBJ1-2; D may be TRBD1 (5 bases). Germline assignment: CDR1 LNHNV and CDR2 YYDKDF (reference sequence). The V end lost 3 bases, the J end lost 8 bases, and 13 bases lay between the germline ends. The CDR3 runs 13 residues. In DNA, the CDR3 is TGTGCCACCAGCAGGGACGTGGGGCGAGGCTACACCTTC. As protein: CATSRDVGRGYTF. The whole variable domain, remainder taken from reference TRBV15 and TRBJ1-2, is DAMVIQNPRYQVTQFGKPVTLSCSQTLNHNVMYWYQQKSSQAPKLLFHYYDKDFNNEADTPDNFQSRRPNTSFCFLDIRSPGLGDTAMYLCATSRDVGRGYTFGSGTRLTVV.

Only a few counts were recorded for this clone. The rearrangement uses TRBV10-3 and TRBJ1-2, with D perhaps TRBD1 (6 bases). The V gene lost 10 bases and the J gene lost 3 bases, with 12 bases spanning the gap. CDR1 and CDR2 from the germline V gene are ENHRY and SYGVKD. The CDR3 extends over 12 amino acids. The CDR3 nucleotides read TGTGCCAACCGAGCAGGGGACTATGGCTACACCTTC. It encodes CANRAGDYGYTF.

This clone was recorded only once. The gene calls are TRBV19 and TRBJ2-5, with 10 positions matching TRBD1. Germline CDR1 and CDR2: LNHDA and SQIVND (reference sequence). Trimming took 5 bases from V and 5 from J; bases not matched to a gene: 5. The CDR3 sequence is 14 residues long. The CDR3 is CASSDRGLSETQYF. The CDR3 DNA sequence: TGTGCCAGTAGTGACAGGGGGCTTTCGGAGACCCAGTACTTC.

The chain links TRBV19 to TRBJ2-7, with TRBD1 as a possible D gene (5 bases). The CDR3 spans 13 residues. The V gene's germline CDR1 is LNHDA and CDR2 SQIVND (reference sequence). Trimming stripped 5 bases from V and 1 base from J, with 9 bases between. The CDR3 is CASSAGHSYEQYF. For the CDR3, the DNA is TGTGCCAGTAGTGCAGGACATTCCTACGAGCAGTACTTC.

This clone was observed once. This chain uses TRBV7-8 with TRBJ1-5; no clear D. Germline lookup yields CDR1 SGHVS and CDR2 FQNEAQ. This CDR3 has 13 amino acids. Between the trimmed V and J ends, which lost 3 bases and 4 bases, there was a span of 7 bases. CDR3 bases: TGTGCCAGCAGCTTTGGCAGAAATCAGCCCCAGCATTTT. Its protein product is CASSFGRNQPQHF. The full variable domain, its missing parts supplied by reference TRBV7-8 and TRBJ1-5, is GAGVSQSPRYKVAKRGQDVALRCDPISGHVSLFWYQQALGQGPEFLTYFQNEAQLDKSGLPSDRFFAERPEGSVSTLKIQRTQQEDSAVYLCASSFGRNQPQHFGDGTRLSIL.

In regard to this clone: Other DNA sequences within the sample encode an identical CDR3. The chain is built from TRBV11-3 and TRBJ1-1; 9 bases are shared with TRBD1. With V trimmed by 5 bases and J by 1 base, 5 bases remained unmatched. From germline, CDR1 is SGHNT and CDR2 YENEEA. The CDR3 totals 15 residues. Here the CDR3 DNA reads TGTGCCAGCAGCCCAGGGGGACAGGGGAACACTGAAGCTTTCTTT. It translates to CASSPGGQGNTEAFF.

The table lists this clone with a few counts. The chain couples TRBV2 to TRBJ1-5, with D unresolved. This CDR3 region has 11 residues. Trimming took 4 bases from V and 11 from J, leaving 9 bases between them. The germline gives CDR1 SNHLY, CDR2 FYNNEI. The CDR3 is CASSVSGAQHF. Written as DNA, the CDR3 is TGTGCCAGCAGTGTCTCCGGGGCCCAGCATTTT.

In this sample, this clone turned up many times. The CDR3 DNA reads as TGTGCCAGTGTCCCCGGCGGGAGGGAGAACTATGGCTACACCTTC. It translates to CASVPGGRENYGYTF. The chain combines TRBV19 with TRBJ1-2; D unresolved. In germline, CDR1 is LNHDA, CDR2 SQIVND (reference sequence). Trimming stripped 8 bases from V and 2 bases from J, with 18 bases between. The CDR3 contains 15 residues.

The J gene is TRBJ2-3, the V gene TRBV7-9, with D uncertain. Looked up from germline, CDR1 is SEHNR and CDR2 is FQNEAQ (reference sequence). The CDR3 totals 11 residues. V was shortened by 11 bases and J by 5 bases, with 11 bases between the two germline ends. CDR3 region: CASAGLDTQYF. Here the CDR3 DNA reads TGTGCCTCAGCAGGCCTAGATACGCAGTATTTT.

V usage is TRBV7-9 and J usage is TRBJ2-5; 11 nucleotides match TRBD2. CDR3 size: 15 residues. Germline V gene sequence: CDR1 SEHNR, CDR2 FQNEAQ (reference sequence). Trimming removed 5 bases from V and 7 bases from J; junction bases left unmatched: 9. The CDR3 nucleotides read TGTGCCAGCAGCCCCACACTAGCGGGGGATGGGACCCAGTACTTC. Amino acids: CASSPTLAGDGTQYF.

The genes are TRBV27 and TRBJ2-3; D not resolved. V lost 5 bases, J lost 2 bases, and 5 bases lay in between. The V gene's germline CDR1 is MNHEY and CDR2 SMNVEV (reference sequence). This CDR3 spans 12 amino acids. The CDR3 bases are TGTGCCAGCAGTCCGCACACAGATACGCAGTATTTT. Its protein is CASSPHTDTQYF.

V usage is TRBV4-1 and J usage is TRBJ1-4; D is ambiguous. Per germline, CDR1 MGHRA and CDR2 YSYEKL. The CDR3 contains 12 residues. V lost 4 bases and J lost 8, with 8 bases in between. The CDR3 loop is CASSLRWEKLFF. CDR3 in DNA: TGCGCCAGCAGCCTACGATGGGAAAAACTGTTTTTT.

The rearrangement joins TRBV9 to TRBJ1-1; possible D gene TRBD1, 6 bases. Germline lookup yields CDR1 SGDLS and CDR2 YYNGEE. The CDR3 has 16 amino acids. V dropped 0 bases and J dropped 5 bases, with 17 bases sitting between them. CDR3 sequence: CASSVDGIGGGTEAFF. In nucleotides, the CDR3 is TGTGCCAGCAGCGTAGACGGTATAGGAGGGGGAACTGAAGCTTTCTTT.

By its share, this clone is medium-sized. The CDR3 sequence: CASSEASDEQFF. The CDR3 bases are TGTGCCAGCAGTGAAGCCAGCGATGAGCAGTTCTTC. The J gene is TRBJ2-1, the V gene TRBV2; no definite D call. The CDR3 is 12 residues long. Germline V gene lookup returns CDR1 SNHLY and CDR2 FYNNEI. V was trimmed by 0 bases and J by 8 bases, leaving 5 bases between them. The full variable domain, rest sourced from reference TRBV2 and TRBJ2-1, is EPEVTQTPSHQVTQMGQEVILRCVPISNHLYFYWYRQILGQKVEFLVSFYNNEISEKSEIFDDQFSVERPDGSNFTLKIRSTKLEDSAMYFCASSEASDEQFFGPGTRLTVL.